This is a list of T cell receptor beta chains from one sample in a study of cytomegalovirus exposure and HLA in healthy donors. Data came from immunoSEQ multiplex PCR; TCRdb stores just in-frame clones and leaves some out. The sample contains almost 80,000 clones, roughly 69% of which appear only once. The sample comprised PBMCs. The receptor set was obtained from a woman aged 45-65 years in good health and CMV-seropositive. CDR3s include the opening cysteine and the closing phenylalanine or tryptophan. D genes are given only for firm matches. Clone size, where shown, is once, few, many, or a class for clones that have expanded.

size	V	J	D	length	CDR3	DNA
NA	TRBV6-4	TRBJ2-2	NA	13	CASSDMATGELFF	TGTGCCAGCAGTGACATGGCCACCGGGGAGCTGTTTTTT
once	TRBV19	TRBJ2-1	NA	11	CASSAAGEQFF	TGTGCCAGTAGTGCGGCGGGTGAGCAGTTCTTC
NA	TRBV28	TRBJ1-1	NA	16	CASPPTSGERNTEAFF	TGTGCCAGCCCGCCAACCTCTGGGGAGAGGAACACTGAAGCTTTCTTT
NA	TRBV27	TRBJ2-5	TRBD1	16	CASSQPRGQGRETQYF	TGTGCCAGCAGTCAGCCACGTGGACAGGGTCGCGAGACCCAGTACTTC
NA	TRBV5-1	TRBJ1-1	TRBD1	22	CASSPLIVLSGGDRFRNTEAFF	TGCGCCAGCAGCCCGTTGATCGTCTTATCAGGGGGCGATCGGTTTCGGAACACTGAAGCTTTCTTT
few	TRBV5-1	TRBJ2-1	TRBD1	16	CASGMPSGTGGNEQFF	TGCGCCAGCGGAATGCCTTCAGGGACAGGGGGAAATGAGCAGTTCTTC
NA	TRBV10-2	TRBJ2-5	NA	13	CASSEEAPETQYF	TGCGCCAGCAGTGAGGAGGCCCCAGAGACCCAGTACTTC
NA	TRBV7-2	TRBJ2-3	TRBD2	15	CASSFSSGGADTQYF	TGTGCCAGCAGCTTCTCTAGCGGGGGGGCCGATACGCAGTATTTT
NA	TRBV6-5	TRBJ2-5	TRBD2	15	CASSSSGTSGETQYF	TGTGCCAGCAGTTCTTCCGGGACTAGTGGTGAGACCCAGTACTTC
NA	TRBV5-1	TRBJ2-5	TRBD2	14	CASSGGGSQETQYF	TGCGCCAGCAGCGGGGGGGGGAGCCAAGAGACCCAGTACTTC
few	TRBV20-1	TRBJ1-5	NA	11	CSAGGHQPQHF	TGCAGTGCTGGGGGCCATCAGCCCCAGCATTTT
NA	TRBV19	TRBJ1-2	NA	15	CASGIVVGLDYGYTF	TGTGCCAGTGGCATCGTAGTTGGGCTTGACTATGGCTACACCTTC
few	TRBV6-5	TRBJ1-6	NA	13	CASSSTAEKALHF	TGTGCCAGCAGCTCCACTGCGGAGAAAGCCCTCCACTTT
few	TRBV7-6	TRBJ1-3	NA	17	CASSPWGHLSSGNTIYF	TGTGCCAGCAGCCCGTGGGGACATCTGAGCTCTGGAAACACCATATATTTT
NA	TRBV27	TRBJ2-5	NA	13	CASSPRKGETQYF	TGTGCCAGCAGTCCCCGGAAGGGGGAGACCCAGTACTTC
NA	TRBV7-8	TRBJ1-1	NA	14	CASSLGSGDTEAFF	TGTGCCAGCAGCTTAGGATCAGGGGACACTGAAGCTTTCTTT
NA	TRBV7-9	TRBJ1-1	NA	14	CASSIQGWNTEAFF	TGTGCCAGCAGTATACAGGGATGGAACACTGAAGCTTTCTTT
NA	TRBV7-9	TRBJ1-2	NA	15	CASSPPGQPDYGYTF	TGTGCCAGCAGCCCACCGGGACAACCGGACTATGGCTACACCTTC
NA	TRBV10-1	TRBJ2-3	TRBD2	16	CASSESRGIVTDTQYF	TGCGCCAGCAGTGAGTCGCGGGGGATTGTGACAGATACGCAGTATTTT
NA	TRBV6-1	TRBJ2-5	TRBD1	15	CASSSSPNRGETQYF	TGTGCCAGCAGTTCAAGTCCCAACAGGGGAGAGACCCAGTACTTC
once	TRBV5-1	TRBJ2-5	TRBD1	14	CASSLRTGYQTQYF	TGCGCCAGCAGCTTGCGGACAGGGTACCAGACCCAGTACTTC
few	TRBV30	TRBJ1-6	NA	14	CAWSVRDKNSPLHF	TGTGCCTGGAGTGTAAGAGATAAGAATTCACCCCTCCACTTT
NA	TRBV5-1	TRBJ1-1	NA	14	CASSFDIKNTEAFF	TGCGCCAGCAGCTTTGACATAAAGAACACTGAAGCTTTCTTT
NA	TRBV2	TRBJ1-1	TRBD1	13	CASTGTAYTEAFF	TGTGCCAGCACAGGGACAGCTTACACTGAAGCTTTCTTT